The 14 T cell receptor beta chains listed next were all sequenced from one sample in a study of blood T cell repertoires in COVID-19. Libraries were prepared by immunoSEQ multiplex PCR; TCRdb keeps only in-frame clonotypes and omits some of them. The table lists approximately 150,000 clones, about 87% of them singletons. The sample taken for sequencing was peripheral blood. All receptors derive from a human donor with COVID-19, enrolled during active disease. The donor label of this sample is uncertain.

This rearrangement joins TRBV9 to TRBJ1-3; no firm D call. V lost 3 bases and J 4 bases, leaving 14 bases between the germline ends. The CDR3 runs 15 residues. CDR1 is SGDLS, CDR2 YYNGEE, per germline. CDR3 nucleotides: TGTGCCAGCAGCGGACCCGGGGTACTGGGAAACACCATATATTTT. Amino acid sequence: CASSGPGVLGNTIYF.

The V call is TRBV5-1, the J call TRBJ1-3; TRBD1 matches 7 bases. Unmatched junction bases numbered 8, after V lost 0 bases and J lost 8 bases. Germline-derived CDR1 and CDR2 are SGHRS and YFSETQ. There are 15 residues in the CDR3. DNA of the CDR3: TGCGCCAGCAGCTTGGCCCGGGACAGTGGGGACACCATATATTTT. Residues: CASSLARDSGDTIYF.

The V and J genes are TRBV27 and TRBJ2-4, with D perhaps matching TRBD1 (5 bases). Trimming removed 5 bases from V and 0 bases from J, with 20 bases in between. Germline assignment: CDR1 MNHEY and CDR2 SMNVEV (reference sequence). This CDR3 has 18 residues. CDR3 amino acids: CASSPLTTVTVAKNIQYF. The CDR3 nucleotides are TGTGCCAGCAGTCCACTAACAACCGTGACAGTAGCCAAAAACATTCAGTACTTC.

The genes are TRBV7-9 and TRBJ2-7; D perhaps matches TRBD2 (5 bases). Germline values: CDR1 SEHNR, CDR2 FQNEAQ (reference sequence). This CDR3 has 15 residues. Trimming left V 8 bases short and J 3 bases short, with 20 bases between. Written as DNA, the CDR3 is TGTGCCAGCTGCCGGGAAGGCGGAGTCCACTACGAGCAGTACTTC. It translates to CASCREGGVHYEQYF. Looking up the rest from reference TRBV7-9 and TRBJ2-7 gives the full variable domain: DTGVSQNPRHKITKRGQNVTFRCDPISEHNRLYWYRQTLGQGPEFLTYFQNEAQLEKSRLLSDRFSAERPKGSFSTLEIQRTEQGDSAMYLCASCREGGVHYEQYFGPGTRLTVT.

The V and J genes are TRBV4-1 and TRBJ2-7; 9 bases agree with TRBD1. V was clipped by 4 bases and J by 2 bases; unmatched bases: 6. CDR1 MGHRA and CDR2 YSYEKL come from the germline V gene. This CDR3 comprises 15 residues. The CDR3 coding sequence is TGCGCCAGCAGCCCCGGACAGGGGCCCCCCTACGAGCAGTACTTC. Protein product: CASSPGQGPPYEQYF.

The V call is TRBV5-1, the J call TRBJ2-7, with 7 bases lining up with TRBD1. The CDR3 runs to 14 residues. Per the germline V gene, CDR1 is SGHRS and CDR2 is YFSETQ. Unmatched junction bases numbered 6, after V lost 4 bases and J lost 2 bases. CDR3 sequence reads: CASSTGTDPYEQYF. DNA for the CDR3: TGCGCCAGCAGCACCGGGACAGACCCCTACGAGCAGTACTTC.

V is TRBV5-6 and J is TRBJ1-4; 7 bases map to TRBD1. Trimming at V came to 4 bases and at J to 5 bases, leaving 5 bases not matched to a gene. CDR1 is SGHDT and CDR2 is YYEEEE in the germline V gene. This CDR3 has 14 amino acids. Written as DNA, the CDR3 is TGTGCCAGCAGCATGACAGGGATAAATGAAAAACTGTTTTTT. Translating it yields CASSMTGINEKLFF.

The rearrangement joins TRBV11-2 to TRBJ2-1, with D hard to call. Germline assignment: CDR1 SGHAT and CDR2 FQNNGV. There are 12 residues in the CDR3. Deletions cut 1 base from V and 9 bases from J, with 7 bases between. The CDR3 DNA sequence: TGTGCCAGCAGCTTAGTCATCGGTGAGCAGTTCTTC. Its translation: CASSLVIGEQFF.

A few counts support this clone. The CDR3 region has the DNA TGTGCCAGCAGCCAAGCCATTCAGGGGGACCGGGGAGCTTTCTTT. As protein: CASSQAIQGDRGAFF. The chain recombines TRBV3-1 (or the pseudogene TRBV3-2) with TRBJ1-1; 7 bases are shared with TRBD1. The CDR3 is 15 residues long. V shed 1 base, J shed 10 bases, and the junction held 12 bases outside the gene matches. The germline V gene encodes CDR1 LGHDT and CDR2 YNNKEL (reference sequence).

J is TRBJ2-1 and V is TRBV12-5; D possibly corresponds to TRBD2 (6 bases). The CDR3 spans 15 residues. The germline CDR1 and CDR2 sequences are LGHNT and FRNRAP. With 7 bases removed from V and 2 bases from J, the gap between germline ends came to 15 bases. CDR3 in amino acids: CASDPTGVAYNEQFF. Here the CDR3 DNA reads TGTGCTAGTGATCCTACGGGAGTTGCCTACAATGAGCAGTTCTTC.

The DNA for the CDR3 is TGTGCCAGTAGTAACCCTCTTGTACGGGGCACCGGGGAGCTGTTTTTT. Translated, it gives CASSNPLVRGTGELFF. The chain employs TRBV19 and TRBJ2-2; maybe TRBD2 (5 bases). The CDR3 is 16 amino acids. CDR1 and CDR2 from the germline V gene are LNHDA and SQIVND (reference sequence). V was pared by 4 bases and J by 4 bases, with 16 bases between.

This sequence joins TRBV6-5 and TRBJ2-5, with D possibly TRBD2 on 6 matching bases. Germline V gene lookup returns CDR1 MNHEY and CDR2 SVGAGI. This CDR3 is 14 amino acids long. The V gene lost 5 bases and the J gene lost 5 bases, with 15 bases spanning the gap. CDR3 residues: CASSIWGDRETQYF. CDR3 DNA: TGTGCCAGCAGTATATGGGGGGACCGGGAGACCCAGTACTTC.

The rearrangement joins TRBV12-3 or TRBV12-4 to TRBJ2-7, with D maybe TRBD1 (5 bases). CDR3 size: 13 residues. Trimming stripped 3 bases from V and 6 bases from J, with 12 bases between. In nucleotides, the CDR3 is TGTGCCAGCAGTTTGGTACAGGTGGGCGAGCAGTACTTC. This translates into CASSLVQVGEQYF.

The genes are TRBV14 and TRBJ1-6; 7 nucleotides match TRBD1. After removal of 0 bases from V and 7 bases from J, the junction contained 6 bases not matched to a gene. The CDR3 totals 16 residues. Germline V gene data show CDR1 as SGHDN and CDR2 as FVKESK. The CDR3, as DNA: TGTGCCAGCAGCCAAGATTTGGTAGGGGGCAATTCACCCCTCCACTTT. It encodes CASSQDLVGGNSPLHF.